This paragraph reports one T cell receptor beta chain. A J-beta primer mix and a sample-barcoded 5' primer were used in a second PCR of roughly 6 to 12 cycles. One entry per CDR3 protein results from TCRdb running MiXCR on the 5' RACE reads. Here the sample spans over a million distinct CDR3 sequences, roughly 43% being singletons. The sample belongs to a study of blood T cells in healthy people across ages. In germline, CDR1 is MNHNY, CDR2 SVGAGI (reference sequence). With V trimmed by 2 bases and J by 4 bases, 5 bases remained unmatched. The length of the CDR3 is 15 residues. The sample consisted of blood. The clonotype originates from a woman between 18 and 29 years old in good health. The chain combines TRBV6-6 with TRBJ2-3; 8 bases are shared with TRBD2. In nucleotides, the CDR3 is TGTGCCAGCAGTTACGGCGGGGGGCGAGCAGATACGCAGTATTTT. Translation: CASSYGGGRADTQYF.